This T cell receptor (beta chain) is from a study of blood T cell repertoires in COVID-19. Study-wide context: Material from acute and convalescent COVID-19 was sourced from the United States, Italy and Spain.

Trimming stripped 5 bases from V and 6 bases from J, with 16 bases between. The CDR3 is 14 amino acids. CDR1 is SGHVS and CDR2 is FNYEAQ in the germline V gene. The repertoire was sequenced with immunoSEQ multiplex PCR; TCRdb's copy has only in-frame clones and lacks some. Seen here are about 190,000 clones, approximately 79% observed once, and the top ten hold approximately 15%. The sequencing sample was made of peripheral blood. This TCR came from a man aged 60 to 69 with active or convalescent COVID-19. The V gene is TRBV7-6, the J gene TRBJ1-2; tentatively, D is TRBD1 (5 bases). CDR3 sequence: CASSPPRELNGYTF. The CDR3 nucleotides are TGTGCCAGCAGCCCCCCCAGGGAATTGAATGGCTACACCTTC. Looking up the rest from reference TRBV7-6 and TRBJ1-2 gives the full variable domain: GAGVSQSPRYKVTKRGQDVALRCDPISGHVSLYWYRQALGQGPEFLTYFNYEAQQDKSGLPNDRFSAERPEGSISTLTIQRTEQRDSAMYRCASSPPRELNGYTFGSGTRLTVV.